This T cell receptor beta chain was captured by sequencing in a study of regulatory T cells in long-lasting Graves disease. As for time point: newly diagnosed GD, antithyroid drugs for less than 3 months. Extracted PBMC RNA gave rise to the TCR library. This clonotype has ten or more counts. To make TCR beta libraries, researchers used iRepertoire HTBI primers and Arm-PCR of CDR3 regions. Each CDR3 protein is one row after TCRdb ran MiXCR on the multiplex PCR reads. The sample includes about 220,000 distinct CDR3 sequences, roughly 18% seen only once; the top ten take 10% to 15%. This same sample was also taken into another study, of T cells in Graves' hyperthyroidism and ophthalmopathy.

Here the sequenced sample was peripheral blood mononuclear cells (PBMCs), taken at new diagnosis, from a patient treated with antithyroid drugs. The TCR originated in a woman aged 25-40 years with Graves disease.

This CDR3 is CASSSSGRDYNEQFF. DNA of the CDR3: TGCGCCAGCAGCTCCTCCGGACGGGACTACAATGAGCAGTTCTTC. The rearrangement joins TRBV5-1 to TRBJ2-1; D is perhaps TRBD2 (5 bases). CDR1 and CDR2 (germline): SGHRS, YFSETQ. The CDR3 covers 15 residues. V shed 3 bases and J shed 3 bases, with 13 bases lying between them.